This TCR beta chain originates from a study of blood T cell repertoires in COVID-19. Study in general: Specimens from acute and convalescent COVID-19 originated in the United States, Italy and Spain.

In terms of age and location, participants ranged from roughly 18 to 100 years and lived in about two dozen US areas. Participants had their cohort set by participant-reported clinical history. Recovery meant two consecutive negative NP/OP PCR tests, professional clearance, or resolved symptoms. Assay used: immunoSEQ multiplex PCR; TCRdb lists only in-frame clones, some missing. The repertoire holds 200,000 to 250,000 clones, roughly four fifths seen once, with approximately 1.8% in the top ten. Trimming removed 5 bases from V and 6 bases from J; junction bases left unmatched: 10. The CDR3 runs to 16 residues. Germline V gene sequence: CDR1 MDHEN, CDR2 SYDVKM.

The chain uses TRBV28 and TRBJ1-6, with TRBD1 matching over 7 bases. This sequence originates from a man aged 60-69 years who had recovered from COVID-19. The sequenced material came from PBMCs or T cells enriched from blood (not recorded which). CDR3 in amino acids: CASSADRDSFNSPLHF. CDR3 DNA sequence: TGTGCCAGCAGTGCCGACCGGGACAGTTTTAATTCACCCCTCCACTTT.